Each of the 10 T cell receptor beta chains below was sequenced from the same sample in a study of T cells in Graves' hyperthyroidism and ophthalmopathy (dated 2019 in TCRdb). The method behind the library was multiplex PCR. The sample was run on an Illumina HiSeq 2000. Amplification of TCR beta CDR3 regions was carried out from RNA transcripts. The first round of RT-PCR for the TCR CDR3 was performed with the HTBI primer set and the Qiagen OneStep RT-PCR kit. TCRdb trimmed public reads at Q25 via fastp, called clones via MiXCR and kept in-frame beta chains. Under each unique CDR3 protein, matching rows form one entry showing the most common genes and DNA. The sample yields approximately 400,000 distinct CDR3 sequences; roughly 25% were counted once. Together, the top ten hold over 70% of the sample. The specimen was blood. These receptors came from a man aged 45-60 years with Graves' hyperthyroidism.

This clonotype showed up just once. An end of the junction differs from the germline gene, which may be a read error. The J gene is TRBJ2-7, the V gene TRBV7-9; no reliable D call. This CDR3 has 12 residues. Germline CDR1 SEHNR, CDR2 FQNEAQ (reference sequence). CDR3 protein: CASSLMFYGQYF. The DNA for the CDR3 is TGTGCCAGCAGCTTAATGTTTTACGGGCAGTACTTC.

The chain joins TRBV30 to TRBJ2-7; 9 positions match TRBD1. With V trimmed by 3 bases and J by 3 bases, 3 bases remained unmatched. CDR3 size: 13 residues. Germline loops: CDR1 GTSNPN, CDR2 SVGIG (reference sequence). The CDR3 is CAWSQDRGYEQYF. DNA for the CDR3: TGTGCCTGGAGCCAGGACAGGGGCTACGAGCAGTACTTC.

This clonotype was recorded a few times. The rearrangement links TRBV7-2 to TRBJ2-3, with D possibly being TRBD1 or TRBD2 (5 bases each). The CDR3 is 15 residues long. CDR1 SGHTA and CDR2 FQGNSA come from the germline V gene. V was trimmed by 2 bases and J by 3 bases, leaving 12 bases between them. CDR3 sequence (DNA): TGTGCCAGCAGCTTATGGGGCGGGTCTACAGATACGCAGTATTTT. Protein product: CASSLWGGSTDTQYF.

This clonotype was seen at least ten times. The CDR3 loop is CASSQVNRYNEQFF. In DNA form, the CDR3 reads TGTGCCAGCAGCCAGGTTAACAGATACAATGAGCAGTTCTTC. The chain recombines TRBV3-1 with TRBJ2-1; D gene unclear. The CDR3 length is 14 residues. V was clipped by 3 bases and J by 4 bases, with 10 bases between them. The germline V gene encodes CDR1 LGHDT and CDR2 YNNKEL (reference sequence).

This chain links TRBV10-3 with TRBJ2-7; TRBD2 aligns across 13 bases. The germline CDR1 and CDR2 sequences are ENHRY and SYGVKD. This CDR3 comprises 14 residues. V shed 6 bases and J 7 bases; nucleotides not matched to a gene: 6. The CDR3 protein is CAIRWTSGSGEQYF. For the CDR3, the DNA is TGTGCCATCAGATGGACTAGCGGGAGTGGAGAGCAGTACTTC.

The rearrangement links TRBV3-1 to TRBJ1-3; TRBD1 agrees at 8 bases. V was pared by 5 bases and J by 0 bases, with 3 bases of the junction left unmatched. Germline CDR1 reads LGHDT; CDR2 reads YNNKEL (reference sequence). The CDR3 contains 15 residues. CDR3 in amino acids: CASSADRASGNTIYF. The CDR3 DNA is TGTGCCAGCAGCGCGGACAGGGCCTCTGGAAACACCATATATTTT.

The V and J genes are TRBV6-1 and TRBJ1-5; D gene uncertain. Germline V gene lookup returns CDR1 MNHNS and CDR2 SASEGT. CDR3 length: 13 amino acids. V shed 8 bases and J shed 1 base, with 9 bases lying between them. Here the CDR3 reads CASELGSNQPQHF. For the CDR3, the DNA is TGTGCCAGCGAGTTGGGCAGCAATCAGCCCCAGCATTTT.

The CDR3 is CASSLALVTSYNEQFF. The CDR3 bases are TGTGCCAGCAGCTTAGCGCTCGTGACGTCCTACAATGAGCAGTTCTTC. The chain couples TRBV7-2 to TRBJ2-1; D call uncertain. Germline CDR1 is SGHTA and CDR2 is FQGNSA. The CDR3 runs 16 residues. The germline V and J ends were trimmed by 0 bases and 1 base, with 10 bases remaining between them.

This clonotype was observed a handful of times. The chain uses TRBV5-1 and TRBJ1-1; TRBD1 is a possible D gene (5 bases). Germline V gene lookup returns CDR1 SGHRS and CDR2 YFSETQ. V lost 4 bases and J 6 bases, leaving 16 bases between the germline ends. There are 14 residues in the CDR3. CDR3 nucleotide sequence: TGCGCCAGCAGCCAAGGGACCTTAGGCGCTGAAGCTTTCTTT. Its protein is CASSQGTLGAEAFF.

This clonotype has ten or more counts. The chain joins TRBV7-9 to TRBJ2-1; D unclear. The CDR3 is 13 amino acids. Germline V gene lookup returns CDR1 SEHNR and CDR2 FQNEAQ (reference sequence). Trimming left V 2 bases short and J 4 bases short, with 6 bases between. CDR3 loop: CASSLQAYNEQFF. The CDR3, as DNA: TGTGCCAGCAGCTTACAGGCATACAATGAGCAGTTCTTC. Based on the CDR3 plus reference TRBV7-9 and TRBJ2-1, the full variable domain is DTGVSQNPRHKITKRGQNVTFRCDPISEHNRLYWYRQTLGQGPEFLTYFQNEAQLEKSRLLSDRFSAERPKGSFSTLEIQRTEQGDSAMYLCASSLQAYNEQFFGPGTRLTVL.